The 22 T cell receptor beta chains below all came from one sample that was sequenced in a study of blood T cells in healthy people across ages. Alongside a J-beta primer mix, a sample-barcoded 5' primer served in a second PCR lasting about 7 to 12 cycles. One entry per CDR3 protein, called by TCRdb with MiXCR from the 5' RACE reads. The sample has 800,000 to 1,300,000 distinct CDR3 sequences, approximately 25% seen once. The same data also went into a second study, on T cells of mothers and their children.

What was sequenced was blood. The receptors here all came from a girl aged 2-10 years in good health.

The chain employs TRBV29-1 and TRBJ2-1, with D possibly called TRBD1 or TRBD2 (5 bases each). The germline V gene encodes CDR1 SQVTM and CDR2 ANQGSEA. The CDR3 runs to 10 residues. V was clipped by 2 bases and J by 12 bases, with 8 bases between them. The CDR3: CSVEYGGQFF. The CDR3, as DNA: TGCAGCGTTGAATATGGGGGGCAGTTCTTC.

This sequence joins TRBV2 and TRBJ2-5, with unresolved D. Looked up from germline, CDR1 is SNHLY and CDR2 is FYNNEI. Trimming took 6 bases from V and 4 from J, leaving 15 bases between them. CDR3 length equals 14 residues. CDR3 DNA: TGTGCCAGCAGATACCGGTATTCGGCAGAGACCCAGTACTTC. Translating it yields CASRYRYSAETQYF.

This clonotype was counted only a few times. The chain employs TRBV10-3 and TRBJ2-5, with D perhaps matching TRBD1 or TRBD2 (5 bases each). Germline V CDR1 and CDR2: ENHRY, SYGVKD. CDR3 length: 14 amino acids. The V gene lost 0 bases and the J gene lost 3 bases, with 8 bases spanning the gap. For the CDR3, the DNA is TGTGCCATCAGTGAGTCGGGGGAGAAAGAGACCCAGTACTTC. This gives the protein CAISESGEKETQYF.

V is TRBV7-2 and J is TRBJ2-2; 7 bases are shared with TRBD2. V was clipped by 8 bases and J by 6 bases; unmatched bases: 3. CDR3 length: 12 amino acids. Germline V gene data show CDR1 as SGHTA and CDR2 as FQGNSA. The CDR3 is CASGRGAGELFF. The CDR3 DNA reads as TGTGCCAGCGGCCGGGGGGCCGGGGAGCTGTTTTTT.

This clonotype showed up just a few times. The chain combines TRBV7-9 with TRBJ1-1; no definite D call. CDR3 size: 14 residues. Trimming cost V 7 bases and J 1 base, with 13 bases left between them. The germline gives CDR1 SEHNR, CDR2 FQNEAQ (reference sequence). The CDR3 reads CASTGLMTNTEAFF. The CDR3 region has the DNA TGTGCCAGCACCGGCCTAATGACGAACACTGAAGCTTTCTTT.

This clonotype was counted many times. This chain uses TRBV11-2 with TRBJ2-5; D uncertain. V was shortened by 6 bases and J by 5 bases, with 7 bases between the two germline ends. Germline loops: CDR1 SGHAT, CDR2 FQNNGV. This CDR3 has 11 residues. The CDR3 DNA follows: TGTGCCAGCAGTTTCGATGAGACCCAGTACTTC. It specifies CASSFDETQYF.

CDR3 region: CSARTRDRVGGTSYEQYF. The CDR3 DNA is TGCAGTGCTAGAACCCGAGACAGGGTCGGAGGAACTTCCTACGAGCAGTACTTC. The chain has TRBV20-1 and TRBJ2-7; 7 nucleotides line up with TRBD1. In germline, CDR1 is DFQATT, CDR2 SNEGSKA (reference sequence). V was clipped by 2 bases and J by 1 base; unmatched bases: 17. The CDR3 contains 18 residues.

V is TRBV2 and J is TRBJ1-5; D may be TRBD1 (6 bases). Trimming left V 0 bases short and J 6 bases short, with 18 bases between. The CDR3 runs to 17 residues. Germline V gene lookup returns CDR1 SNHLY and CDR2 FYNNEI. The CDR3 protein is CASSEAKDQGGGQPQHF. Here the CDR3 DNA reads TGTGCCAGCAGTGAAGCGAAAGATCAGGGAGGGGGTCAGCCCCAGCATTTT.

The sample holds a few counts of this clonotype. This rearrangement joins TRBV29-1 to TRBJ1-1; D is possibly TRBD1 (5 bases). Trimming pared 3 bases from V and 3 bases from J, leaving 14 bases between. CDR3 length equals 14 residues. The V gene's germline CDR1 is SQVTM and CDR2 ANQGSEA. CDR3 sequence reads: CSVDGGVGDTEAFF. The DNA of the CDR3 is TGCAGCGTTGATGGAGGGGTCGGGGACACTGAAGCTTTCTTT.

V and J are TRBV29-1 and TRBJ2-3; perhaps TRBD1 as D (5 bases). Germline CDR1 SQVTM, CDR2 ANQGSEA. The CDR3 contains 10 residues. With 5 bases removed from V and 11 bases from J, the gap between germline ends came to 11 bases. CDR3 nucleotide sequence: TGCAGCGTTAGGGGCGTCCTGCAGTATTTT. Translating it yields CSVRGVLQYF.

In nucleotides, the CDR3 is TGTGCCAGCAGCTTAGCGCACGGCGGGCTGACCTACGAGCAGTACTTC. This encodes CASSLAHGGLTYEQYF. The chain is built from TRBV7-9 and TRBJ2-7; weak D call: TRBD2 (5 bases). CDR1 is SEHNR and CDR2 is FQNEAQ in the germline V gene (reference sequence). V dropped 0 bases and J dropped 2 bases, with 14 bases sitting between them. This CDR3 is 16 amino acids long.

The chain links TRBV12-3 or TRBV12-4 to TRBJ2-4; tentative D call: TRBD2 (6 bases). Trimming took off 3 bases at V and 3 bases at J, with 18 bases between the two ends. This CDR3 has 17 residues. CDR3 residues: CASSFAWGVIDKNIQYF. The CDR3 DNA is TGTGCCAGCAGTTTCGCGTGGGGGGTGATTGACAAAAACATTCAGTACTTC.

Remarks on this clonotype: One junction end does not reproduce the germline sequence, and a read error may be involved. This rearrangement joins TRBV5-1 to TRBJ1-2, with a weak D call TRBD1 (6 bases). CDR1 is SGHRS, CDR2 YFSETQ, per germline. The length of the CDR3 is 14 residues. The CDR3 region is CASSLQAGDYDYTF. In DNA, the CDR3 is TGCGCCAGCAGCTTACAAGCAGGGGACTATGACTACACCTTC.

CDR3 sequence (DNA): TGTGCCAGCAGCTCCCGGACAGCAGACACCGGGGAGCTGTTTTTT. Translating it yields CASSSRTADTGELFF. The chain recombines TRBV11-2 with TRBJ2-2; a weak D match, TRBD1 (6 bases). Trimming removed 4 bases from V and 3 bases from J, with 12 bases in between. CDR1 and CDR2 (germline): SGHAT, FQNNGV. The CDR3 is made up of 15 amino acids.

This chain joins TRBV27 and TRBJ2-5, with 11 bases fitting TRBD2. V shed 5 bases, J shed 1 base, and the junction held 6 bases outside the gene matches. The CDR3 is 16 residues long. Germline CDR1 reads MNHEY; CDR2 reads SMNVEV (reference sequence). The CDR3 coding sequence is TGTGCCAGCAGTGTCGGGACTAGCGGATTCCAAGAGACCCAGTACTTC. It is translated as CASSVGTSGFQETQYF.

The table lists this clonotype with a few counts. This chain connects TRBV5-1 to TRBJ2-7, with TRBD1 as a possible D gene (5 bases). V lost 4 bases, J lost 7 bases, and 24 bases lay in between. The germline V gene encodes CDR1 SGHRS and CDR2 YFSETQ. This CDR3 is 16 amino acids long. CDR3 DNA sequence: TGCGCCAGCAGCCCCTTCCGACAGCCTGCTTTGCTTGAGCAGTACTTC. Amino acids: CASSPFRQPALLEQYF. The entire variable domain, with the rest obtained from reference TRBV5-1 and TRBJ2-7, is as follows: KAGVTQTPRYLIKTRGQQVTLSCSPISGHRSVSWYQQTPGQGLQFLFEYFSETQRNKGNFPGRFSGRQFSNSRSEMNVSTLELGDSALYLCASSPFRQPALLEQYFGPGTRLTVT.

J is TRBJ2-4 and V is TRBV7-3, with 9 positions matching TRBD2. The V gene's germline CDR1 is SGHTA and CDR2 FQGTGA. The junction had 19 bases not matched to a gene; V was cut back by 2 bases and J by 5 bases. This CDR3 contains 20 residues. This chain's CDR3 is CASSLLGSGLLAGVENIQYF. CDR3 bases: TGTGCCAGCAGCTTATTGGGAAGTGGGTTGTTAGCGGGAGTGGAAAACATTCAGTACTTC.

In this sample, this clonotype turned up a few times. The chain couples TRBV7-8 to TRBJ1-5; the D is unclear. Germline V CDR1 and CDR2: SGHVS, FQNEAQ. The CDR3 is made up of 16 amino acids. V was clipped by 1 base and J by 7 bases, with 17 bases between them. This CDR3 reads CASSLDAVGLGQPQHF. The CDR3 region has the DNA TGTGCCAGCAGCTTAGACGCTGTGGGATTAGGCCAGCCCCAGCATTTT.

This clonotype was seen only a few times. The chain links TRBV7-8 to TRBJ1-1; 7 bases fit TRBD1. The J segment lost 3 bases and the V segment lost 5 bases, leaving 12 bases of the junction unmatched. The germline CDR1 and CDR2 sequences are SGHVS and FQNEAQ. The CDR3 sequence is 16 residues long. CDR3 protein: CASSRDRVTLDTEAFF. The CDR3 DNA sequence: TGTGCCAGCAGCCGAGACAGGGTTACCCTGGACACTGAAGCTTTCTTT.

This clonotype was counted only a few times. The V gene is TRBV2, the J gene TRBJ1-4, with 7 bases fitting TRBD1. CDR1 and CDR2 from the germline V gene are SNHLY and FYNNEI. V trimming: 6 bases; J trimming: 4 bases; junction bases outside the gene matches: 2. The CDR3 runs 13 residues. For the CDR3, the DNA is TGTGCCAGCAGGGGACAGAATAATGAAAAACTGTTTTTT. Protein product: CASRGQNNEKLFF.

This clonotype was seen a few times. V and J are TRBV21-1 and TRBJ1-1; the table calls TRBD1, which could not be checked here. TRBV21-1 is a pseudogene segment. CDR3 size: 18 residues. The CDR3 spells CASSKREAGESANTEAFF. DNA for the CDR3: TGTGCCAGCAGCAAAAGGGAGGCAGGGGAGTCGGCAAACACTGAAGCTTTCTTT.

This clonotype has only one observation. This rearrangement joins TRBV12-3 or TRBV12-4 to TRBJ1-1, with a weak D call TRBD1 (5 bases). The CDR3 is 15 amino acids. V was trimmed by 6 bases and J by 2 bases, leaving 16 bases between them. CDR3: CASRILDSNNTEAFF. In DNA form, the CDR3 reads TGTGCCAGCAGGATACTCGACAGCAACAACACTGAAGCTTTCTTT.